One and the same sample provided the 30 T cell receptor beta chains below, sequenced in a study of blood T cells in healthy people across ages. The use of a sample-barcoded 5' primer and a J-beta primer mix characterized a second PCR of roughly 7 to 11 cycles. TCRdb redid the calling of the 5' RACE reads with MiXCR, one entry per CDR3 protein. The sample has 650,000 to 950,000 distinct CDR3 sequences, approximately 44% seen once; the top ten hold around 21%. The source material was blood. The origin of the receptors is a man aged 60 to 75 in good health.

The chain uses TRBV3-1 and TRBJ1-2; perhaps TRBD1 as D (6 bases). Germline CDR1 reads LGHDT; CDR2 reads YNNKEL (reference sequence). This CDR3 contains 15 residues. Trimming stripped 5 bases from V and 4 bases from J, with 17 bases between. The CDR3 sequence is CASSYGGSTAYGYTF. The DNA for the CDR3 is TGTGCCAGCAGCTACGGGGGCTCCACGGCCTATGGCTACACCTTC.

Of note for this clonotype: A single base separates this from a much larger clone, so it may be a read error. This rearrangement joins TRBV7-2 to TRBJ1-6; D call uncertain. Germline V gene sequence: CDR1 SGHTA, CDR2 FQGNSA. The CDR3 spans 12 residues. The CDR3 loop reads CASSQYKSPLHF. The CDR3 region has the DNA TGTGCCAGCAGCCAGTATAAATCACCCCTCCACTTT.

The V call is TRBV6-2 or TRBV6-3, the J call TRBJ2-1, with TRBD2 matching 7 bases. This CDR3 has 15 amino acids. The germline V gene encodes CDR1 MNHEY and CDR2 SVGEGT. V was clipped by 6 bases and J by 8 bases; unmatched bases: 13. CDR3 residues: CASRPRLAPTDEQFF. The CDR3 DNA follows: TGTGCCAGCAGACCCAGACTAGCCCCCACCGATGAGCAGTTCTTC.

The V call is TRBV15, the J call TRBJ2-7; 9 bases line up with TRBD2. CDR3 length: 16 residues. Trimming at V came to 0 bases and at J to 2 bases, leaving 5 bases not matched to a gene. CDR1 and CDR2 from the germline V gene are LNHNV and YYDKDF (reference sequence). For the CDR3, the DNA is TGTGCCACCAGCAGAGAGTCCGCTAGCGGGACCTACGAGCAGTACTTC. Its translation is CATSRESASGTYEQYF.

Note on this clonotype: A single base separates this from a much larger clone, so it may be a read error. The rearrangement joins TRBV27 to TRBJ2-7; D possibly corresponds to TRBD1 (5 bases). The CDR3 consists of 13 residues. Germline CDR1 is MNHEY and CDR2 is SMNVEV (reference sequence). For the CDR3, the DNA is TGTACCAGCAGTCGGACATCCGCCTACGAGCAGTACTTC. Translation gives CTSSRTSAYEQYF.

J is TRBJ1-1 and V is TRBV20-1; D ambiguous. Trimming removed 0 bases at V and 11 bases at J, with 22 bases between. This CDR3 has 15 residues. CDR1 and CDR2 (germline): DFQATT, SNEGSKA (reference sequence). The CDR3 is CSARDEGKRTVWAFF. In DNA, the CDR3 is TGCAGTGCTAGAGATGAAGGGAAGAGGACGGTTTGGGCTTTCTTT.

This clonotype has at least ten counts. The chain uses TRBV10-3 and TRBJ2-3, with D tentatively TRBD1 (5 bases). Trimming cost V 2 bases and J 6 bases, with 6 bases left between them. This CDR3 contains 12 residues. Germline CDR1 ENHRY, CDR2 SYGVKD. The CDR3: CAISEKGDTQYF. The CDR3 bases are TGTGCCATCAGTGAGAAGGGGGATACGCAGTATTTT.

In this sample, this clonotype turned up a few times. The chain recombines TRBV4-1 with TRBJ2-6; 8 bases line up with TRBD1. Trimming took 6 bases from V and 2 from J; bases not matched to a gene: 3. The germline gives CDR1 MGHRA, CDR2 YSYEKL. The CDR3 has 15 residues. CDR3 coding DNA: TGCGCCAGCAGGGAACAGGGGGCTGGGGCCAACGTCCTGACTTTC. It is translated as CASREQGAGANVLTF.

This rearrangement joins TRBV4-3 to TRBJ2-7, with 9 bases that match TRBD2. This CDR3 comprises 16 residues. Germline V lookup: CDR1 LGHNA, CDR2 YSLEER. The V gene end was trimmed by 1 base and the J gene end by 4 bases; junction bases not matched to a gene: 8. CDR3 amino acids: CASSQVGVAGEYEQYF. The CDR3 nucleotides are TGCGCCAGCAGCCAAGTTGGGGTAGCGGGGGAGTACGAGCAGTACTTC.

The CDR3: CASSPLRNQPQHF. The DNA of the CDR3 is TGTGCCAGCAGTCCACTGAGAAATCAGCCCCAGCATTTT. This chain links TRBV28 with TRBJ1-5; D is unclear. Germline lookup yields CDR1 MDHEN and CDR2 SYDVKM. The CDR3 is 13 amino acids. Trimming shortened V by 5 bases and J by 4 bases, and 9 bases separated the two germline ends.

Ten or more counts support this clonotype. The V gene is TRBV24-1, the J gene TRBJ2-5, with D possibly matching TRBD2 (6 bases). The V gene's germline CDR1 is KGHDR and CDR2 SFDVKD. The ends were cut back, 2 bases at V and 11 bases at J, with 23 bases in the middle. This CDR3 region has 16 residues. CDR3 sequence: CATSDYKAGSYNEQYF. In nucleotides, the CDR3 is TGTGCCACCAGTGATTACAAGGCGGGGTCATACAATGAGCAGTACTTC.

The V gene is TRBV20-1, the J gene TRBJ2-1, with 8 bases identical to TRBD1. There are 14 residues in the CDR3. Trimming took 1 base from V and 5 from J; bases not matched to a gene: 4. The germline CDR1 and CDR2 sequences are DFQATT and SNEGSKA (reference sequence). The DNA for the CDR3 is TGCAGTGCTAGAGCCGGGACAGGTAACAATGAGCAGTTCTTC. It codes for CSARAGTGNNEQFF.

This chain uses TRBV7-8 with TRBJ2-3; unclear D gene. The CDR3 has 14 residues. V dropped 5 bases and J dropped 1 base, with 10 bases sitting between them. Germline lookup yields CDR1 SGHVS and CDR2 FQNEAQ. CDR3 in DNA: TGTGCCAGCAGCATAGGACCACGCACAGATACGCAGTATTTT. Its protein product is CASSIGPRTDTQYF.

This sequence joins TRBV3-1 and TRBJ1-5; D gene unclear. V was trimmed by 1 base and J by 7 bases, leaving 8 bases between them. Germline V gene data show CDR1 as LGHDT and CDR2 as YNNKEL (reference sequence). This CDR3 has 13 residues. The CDR3 region has the DNA TGTGCCAGCAGCCAAGGAGCATGGCAGCCCCAGCATTTT. Amino acid sequence: CASSQGAWQPQHF.

Only a few counts were recorded for this clonotype. This chain connects TRBV7-9 to TRBJ2-1; D not certain. The CDR3 extends over 13 amino acids. Germline CDR1 reads SEHNR; CDR2 reads FQNEAQ (reference sequence). Deletions cut 1 base from V and 5 bases from J, with 6 bases between. CDR3: CASSLGSDNEQFF. The CDR3 region has the DNA TGTGCCAGCAGCTTAGGGTCAGACAATGAGCAGTTCTTC.

J is TRBJ2-4 and V is TRBV14; perhaps TRBD2 as D (6 bases). Germline CDR1 is SGHDN and CDR2 is FVKESK. This CDR3 comprises 16 residues. The germline V and J ends were trimmed by 4 bases and 1 base, with 14 bases remaining between them. The CDR3 DNA reads TGTGCCAGCAGCCCGGGACTCTCATTCGCCAAAAACATTCAGTACTTC. This codes for CASSPGLSFAKNIQYF.

The chain combines TRBV27 with TRBJ2-6; D not certain. There are 14 residues in the CDR3. The germline gives CDR1 MNHEY, CDR2 SMNVEV (reference sequence). The V end was cut by 8 bases, the J end by 2 bases, with 10 bases between. The CDR3 nucleotides read TGTGCCAGCGGAGTAGGGACTGGGGCCAACGTCCTGACTTTC. It is translated as CASGVGTGANVLTF.

This clonotype was found a few times. This chain joins TRBV9 and TRBJ2-6; D not resolved. Trimming left V 3 bases short and J 12 bases short, with 7 bases between. The germline V gene has CDR1 SGDLS and CDR2 YYNGEE. CDR3 length equals 11 residues. CDR3 residues: CASSDTGVLTF. The CDR3, as DNA: TGTGCCAGCAGCGATACGGGCGTCCTGACTTTC.

As to this clonotype: The junction differs from germline at one of its ends, possibly a read error. The chain joins TRBV5-1 to TRBJ2-7, with a tentative D call TRBD1 (5 bases). In germline, CDR1 is SGHRS, CDR2 YFSETQ. CDR3 size: 15 residues. For the CDR3, the DNA is TGCGCCAGCCGCCTAAGTCAGGGTGAAATGGACGAGCAGTACTTT. This sequence encodes CASRLSQGEMDEQYF.

The chain links TRBV5-1 to TRBJ2-7; 11 bases are shared with TRBD2. Germline-derived CDR1 and CDR2 are SGHRS and YFSETQ. The J segment lost 1 base and the V segment lost 4 bases, leaving 7 bases of the junction unmatched. The CDR3 has 16 amino acids. The CDR3 coding sequence is TGCGCCAGCAGCGTTGGGACTAGCGGACTTTCCTACGAGCAGTACTTC. This sequence encodes CASSVGTSGLSYEQYF.

The CDR3 is CASQGVSNQPQHF. Here the CDR3 DNA reads TGTGCCAGTCAGGGGGTTAGCAATCAGCCCCAGCATTTT. The gene calls are TRBV6-2 or TRBV6-3 and TRBJ1-5; the match to TRBD1 covers 7 bases. Unmatched junction bases numbered 2, after V lost 9 bases and J lost 0 bases. CDR1 is MNHEY and CDR2 is SVGEGT in the germline V gene. This CDR3 region has 13 residues.

There are many counts of this clonotype. The CDR3 nucleotides read TGCAGCGTTCGGGGCAGCGGGGGGACGAAAGAGACCCAGTACTTC. Protein: CSVRGSGGTKETQYF. The chain is built from TRBV29-1 and TRBJ2-5; 9 bases are shared with TRBD2. The CDR3 consists of 15 residues. Germline values: CDR1 SQVTM, CDR2 ANQGSEA. V shed 5 bases, J shed 3 bases, and the junction held 10 bases outside the gene matches.

In its sample, this clonotype was seen a few times. V usage is TRBV3-1 and J usage is TRBJ2-5; D gene ambiguous. Germline lookup yields CDR1 LGHDT and CDR2 YNNKEL (reference sequence). Trimming removed 6 bases from V and 1 base from J, with 12 bases in between. This CDR3 region has 14 residues. The CDR3 coding sequence is TGTGCCAGCAGTCCATCGGGCGTCCAAGAGACCCAGTACTTC. Encoded protein: CASSPSGVQETQYF.

The table lists this clonotype with a few counts. The chain recombines TRBV6-1 with TRBJ1-2, with a possible D match to TRBD1 (6 bases). V was pared by 2 bases and J by 8 bases, with 15 bases between. Germline CDR1 MNHNS, CDR2 SASEGT. The CDR3 is 14 amino acids. The CDR3 protein is CASSESLQGLGYTF. The CDR3 DNA follows: TGTGCCAGCAGTGAATCTTTACAGGGTCTCGGCTACACCTTC.

The chain has TRBV20-1 and TRBJ2-1; TRBD1 might be the D (5 bases). TRBJ2-7 explains the end of the DNA better; the J call may be wrong. The CDR3 sequence is 14 residues long. Looked up from germline, CDR1 is DFQATT and CDR2 is SNEGSKA (reference sequence). Here the CDR3 reads CSACRQSSYNEQYF. The CDR3 DNA is TGCAGTGCTTGCCGACAGAGCTCCTACAATGAGCAGTACTTC.

The J gene is TRBJ2-7, the V gene TRBV20-1; TRBD1 or TRBD2 may be the D gene (5 bases each). The CDR3 is made up of 14 amino acids. V was shortened by 3 bases and J by 3 bases, with 15 bases between the two germline ends. Germline V gives CDR1 DFQATT, CDR2 SNEGSKA (reference sequence). This chain's CDR3 is CSASGTGRIYEQYF. CDR3 nucleotides: TGCAGTGCTAGTGGGACGGGCAGAATCTACGAGCAGTACTTC.

The DNA for the CDR3 is TGTGCCATCAGTCCTGAGGGGAAGACTGCTTCTACGCAGTATTTT. It encodes CAISPEGKTASTQYF. The chain employs TRBV10-3 and TRBJ2-3; perhaps D is TRBD1 or TRBD2 (5 bases each). The V end lost 5 bases, the J end lost 8 bases, and 20 bases lay between the germline ends. The germline V gene encodes CDR1 ENHRY and CDR2 SYGVKD. The CDR3 extends over 15 amino acids.

This clonotype was observed at least ten times. The DNA for the CDR3 is TGCGCCAGCAGCCAAGATTTAACAGGGGGAATTAGAGGCGAGCAGTACTTC. It yields the protein CASSQDLTGGIRGEQYF. The genes are TRBV4-3 and TRBJ2-7; 8 bases are a match to TRBD1. Germline CDR1 LGHNA, CDR2 YSLEER. The V segment lost 0 bases and the J segment 6 bases; nucleotides outside the gene matches: 13. The CDR3 is 17 residues long.

V is TRBV20-1 and J is TRBJ2-5; 10 nucleotides align to TRBD2. Germline V gene data show CDR1 as DFQATT and CDR2 as SNEGSKA (reference sequence). After removal of 5 bases from V and 5 bases from J, the junction contained 8 bases not matched to a gene. The CDR3 runs to 14 residues. The CDR3 DNA follows: TGCAGTGCTGGGAGCGGGGGGGTGCGGGAGACCCAGTACTTC. It specifies CSAGSGGVRETQYF.

The CDR3 loop reads CASSPLPGTRIYEQYF. The CDR3 nucleotides read TGCGCCAGCAGCCCCCTCCCCGGGACTCGAATCTACGAGCAGTACTTC. This chain links TRBV4-3 with TRBJ2-7; possibly TRBD2 for D (6 bases). Germline loops: CDR1 LGHNA, CDR2 YSLEER. The CDR3 loop spans 16 amino acids. Trimming stripped 4 bases from V and 3 bases from J, with 19 bases between.